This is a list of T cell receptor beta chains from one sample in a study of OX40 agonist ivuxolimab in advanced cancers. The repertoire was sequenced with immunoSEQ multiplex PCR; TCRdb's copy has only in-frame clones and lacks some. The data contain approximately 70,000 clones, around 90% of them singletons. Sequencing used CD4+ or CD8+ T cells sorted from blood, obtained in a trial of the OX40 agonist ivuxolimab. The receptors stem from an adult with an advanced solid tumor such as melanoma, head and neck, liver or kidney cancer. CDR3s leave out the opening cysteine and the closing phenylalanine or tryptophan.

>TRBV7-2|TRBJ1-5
ASSRGAFQPQH
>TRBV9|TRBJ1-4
ASSVSPDEKLF
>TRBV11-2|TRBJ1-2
ASSSGGGYT
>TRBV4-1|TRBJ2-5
ASSQGRDGRTQY
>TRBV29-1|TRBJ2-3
SGRTSTDTQY
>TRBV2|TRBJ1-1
ASNTGGITEAF
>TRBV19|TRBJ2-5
ASSITRQETQY
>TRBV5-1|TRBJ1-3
ASSLSRDSGNTIY
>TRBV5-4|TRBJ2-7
ASSRRTGDSYEQY
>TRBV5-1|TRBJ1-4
ASSPQGGEKLF
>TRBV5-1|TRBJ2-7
ASSSTSGSNEQY
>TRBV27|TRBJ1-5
ASSLRGLRPYNQPQH
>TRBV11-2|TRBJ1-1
ASSLGSGSGAEAF
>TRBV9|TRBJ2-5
ASSAGPGRETQY
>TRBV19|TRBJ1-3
ASRLGGTTGNTIY
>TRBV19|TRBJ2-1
ASSRTGTGTYNEQF
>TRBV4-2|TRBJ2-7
ASSQDPTGTFYEQY
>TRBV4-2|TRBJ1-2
ASSQDRTAYGYT
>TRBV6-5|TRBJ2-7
ASRGADEQY
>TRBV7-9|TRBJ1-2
ASSLGSSYGYT
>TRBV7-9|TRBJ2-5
ASTNQETQY
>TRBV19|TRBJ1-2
ATKRTGDGYT
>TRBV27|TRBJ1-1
ASSSPGRMNTEAF
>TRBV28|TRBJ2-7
ASTPGQATYEQY
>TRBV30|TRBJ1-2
ALETGLLYGYT
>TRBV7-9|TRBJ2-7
ASSVSMASYEQY
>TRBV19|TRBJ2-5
ASSTNREETQY
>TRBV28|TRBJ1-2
ASSLLGALGYT
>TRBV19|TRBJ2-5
ASSVGQGAIETQY
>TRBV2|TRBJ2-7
ASSGQGYEQY
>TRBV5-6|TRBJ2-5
ASSWSGVQETQY
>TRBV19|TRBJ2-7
ASSIGGTSYEQY
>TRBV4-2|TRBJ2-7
ASSQDLAYEQY
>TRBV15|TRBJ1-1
ATSRDRGRYEAF
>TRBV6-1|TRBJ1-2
ASRGTGNGYT
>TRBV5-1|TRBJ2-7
ASSLGRVSYEQY
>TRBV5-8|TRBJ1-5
ASRDSSYSNQPQH
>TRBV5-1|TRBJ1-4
ASSLRTGVNEKLF
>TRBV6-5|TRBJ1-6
ASSYSRQNNSPLH
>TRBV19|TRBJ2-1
ASTQPLQGNEQF
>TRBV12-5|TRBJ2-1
ASGLAGSGGEQF
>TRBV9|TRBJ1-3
ASSADRASSGNTIY
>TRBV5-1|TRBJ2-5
ASSSGQGIVTQY
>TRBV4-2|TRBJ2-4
ASSHQTGQGGTLAKNIQY
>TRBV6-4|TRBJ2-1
ASRQTSGAGNEQF
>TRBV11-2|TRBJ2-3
ASSLFGGSSTDTQY
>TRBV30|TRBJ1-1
AWSRQYNTEAF